The T cell receptor beta chain described here comes from a study of cytomegalovirus exposure and HLA in healthy donors (dated by TCRdb to between 2016 and 2019). Study-wide context: In an earlier analysis of around 540 of the donors, 250 to 350 Gb of sequence data and 100 million or so unique TCR beta sequences from about 190 million T cells were reported. Around 330 gigabases of sequencing data and approximately 91 million unique TCR sequences made up an early release that covered approximately 650 HLA-typed donors. Of the roughly 400 genotyped donors, about 84% fell in the genetic ancestry cluster associated with self-reported Caucasian donors. The study aimed to test whether signatures of past pathogen exposure could be identified by cataloging public T cell receptors. The study used immunosequencing to profile the T cell repertoires of approximately 690 subjects and linked those repertoires to cytomegalovirus serostatus. In addition to the first cohort of 666 subjects, a separate validation cohort of 120 different subjects was used. High-throughput TCR immunosequencing, statistical association of individual TCRs with disease status, and machine learning were combined to predict cytomegalovirus infection status. In a later analysis, previously published TCR beta repertoires from 500 to 750 donors were re-analyzed and high-resolution HLA genotyping was added so that TCR occurrence patterns could be studied. Rather than drawing on any new phenotypic data, the later analysis identified candidate immune exposures from TCR beta sequences and the way those sequences occurred across donors. In an earlier analysis of a few hundred of the donors, high-throughput TCR beta sequencing was used to judge whether each TCR beta V gene segment behaved as functional or pseudogenic. Donor age, sex, ethnicity and CMV serostatus were collected together with the repertoire data. A later genetic analysis used genome-wide SNP genotypes for about three fifths of the 666 donors, treating that subset as a discovery cohort. All discovery cohort repertoires had been generated using a single sequencing platform. HLA typing included class I and class II loci at four-digit resolution. The number of donors typed differed by locus, with 629-630 for A, B, C, DRB1 and DQB1, more than 500 for DQA1, 600 to 610 for DPA1, and about 450 for DPB1. Because of strong linkage in the cohort, roughly five DR-DQ haplotypes were treated as single units for association and clustering. On average, around 230,000 unique TCR beta nucleotide sequences were sequenced per donor among several hundred genotyped donors of the cohort, with about 19% of those sequences being non-productive.

The CDR1 and CDR2 encoded by the germline V gene are SGHDT and YYEEEE. CDR3 length: 12 amino acids, cysteine to phenylalanine. The sequence is cut down to CDR3 DNA, 36 bases in frame from base 1. V and J are truncated by 6 bases and 8 bases respectively, leaving an intervening sequence of 14 bases. The method was the immunoSEQ multiplex PCR assay. For the multiplex PCR, a mixture combining 60 forward primers for TCR Vbeta segments and 13 reverse primers for TCR Jbeta segments was used. Amplification of the CDR3 region of rearranged TCR beta genes was performed with a multiplex PCR assay on genomic DNA. On the Illumina HiSeq System, the amplified TCR beta libraries were sequenced as 87-base-pair reads. Processing in the source paper ran as follows. A later analysis counted 65 million to 90 million unique TCR beta chains across the approximately 700 repertoires, and 10 million to 12 million of these chains were shared by at least two donors. To remove PCR and sequencing errors, raw reads were error-corrected and collapsed into unique sequences using a nearest-neighbor algorithm that merged closely related sequences. CDR3 sequences were aligned to IMGT reference sequences to assign V, D and J gene segments. Each retained sequence needed at least a six-nucleotide match to both a V gene segment and a J gene segment. Rearrangements were classified as productive when the CDR3 lacked stop codons and remained in frame with V and J, and all other rearrangements were classified as non-productive. CDR3 was defined by IMGT convention, running from the second conserved V-encoded cysteine to the conserved J-encoded phenylalanine. The earlier analysis of about 590 of the donors excluded sequences that lacked an unambiguous match to a single V gene segment. In an earlier analysis of a few hundred of the donors, a V segment was called functional when productive rearrangements were above 56.7%, and segregating when the standard deviation between donors exceeded 5%. To diagnose cytomegalovirus status from the catalog of TCR beta chain sequences, a statistical classification framework was built. In a later analysis, TCR nucleotide sequences were compared against IMGT/GENE-DB human TR gene sequences so that V and J genes could be assigned. Using the TCRdist pipeline, a later analysis assigned CDR3 sequences along with most-parsimonious VDJ recombination scenarios. A later analysis defined each TCR beta chain by its CDR3 amino acid sequence plus V-gene family, and excluded reads lacking a unique V-gene family. To address suspected cross-contamination and a sequencing artifact, a later analysis removed roughly 580 highly shared, low-generation-probability nucleotide sequences. In a later analysis, a clonal expansion index was calculated for each public chain from normalized within-repertoire ranks of inferred template counts. In a later analysis, generation probabilities were computed using a VDJ recombination model fitted to out-of-frame rearrangements, and the results were checked against IGoR. In a later analysis, TCR-TCR, TCR-HLA and TCR-CMV co-occurrence was scored with hypergeometric tests, and a repertoire-size bias correction was applied to TCR pairs. A later analysis estimated false discovery rates by permuting HLA or CMV assignments 20 times. A later analysis grouped co-occurring TCRs with DBSCAN, adding TCRdist sequence similarity when clustering within HLA-allele-positive subsets. Repertoires with fewer than 30,000 or more than 120,000 public chains were left out of co-occurrence clustering, as were about 5 repertoires with anomalous nucleotide sharing. TCRdb's version of the immuneACCESS table is confined to in-frame rearrangements and falls short of the full clone set. An unresolved V gene accounts for under half of the shortfall where checked; the remainder is of unknown origin. For V, J and clone size, that table is used; D and trimming come from the DNA. The sample table records fewer than 300,000 clones; roughly 80% of these occur just once. The ten largest account for approximately 0.3% of the sample.

The cohort was made up of around 720 healthy bone marrow donors. At the time of sampling, all cohort members were nominally healthy, though unrecorded immune exposures were likely present. The donor tested CMV seronegative and was one of the 352 seronegative cohort members. A peripheral blood sample was collected from each donor, and TCR beta sequencing was performed on peripheral blood mononuclear cells. The Qiagen DNeasy Blood Extraction Kit was used to extract genomic DNA from the blood cell samples. The full study reports these points: In a later analysis, TCR association rates were found to vary across HLA loci, with the most associated TCRs seen for DRB1 alleles and the fewest for HLA-C alleles. According to the authors, the approach could potentially be generalized to other disease states and immunological phenotypes. Most CMV-associated TCR beta chains appeared to be HLA-restricted in a later analysis, and the HLA associations seemed to be driven largely by CMV exposure. For the cohort, immune exposure information was limited to CMV serostatus. V-gene and J-gene trimming of TCR beta chains was associated with a missense DCLRE1C variant in a later genetic analysis, and the association was replicated in an independent cohort. A further reported finding was that TCR beta sequences accurately predicted the HLA-A and HLA-B alleles for most subjects in the first cohort. Several of the top co-occurrence clusters appeared to be linked to parvovirus B19, influenza, CMV and Epstein-Barr virus, according to a later analysis. A later analysis associated around 16,000 TCR beta sequences with specific HLA alleles at a false discovery rate of 0.05. Some IMGT-functional V segments, including TRBV6-2 and TRBV6-3, could not be told apart with the 87-base-pair reads, so those segments were excluded. The study listed over 150 TCR beta chains as associated with cytomegalovirus. The classifier was reported to diagnose cytomegalovirus status with high specificity and sensitivity in both the original and validation cohorts. In vitro tests confirmed that a few of the cytomegalovirus-associated TCR beta chains recognize cytomegalovirus antigens. Presence/absence analyses assumed roughly uniform sequencing depth across donors, an assumption that may not hold. Compared with the 666-donor mean, donors in an Asian-associated ancestry cluster had fewer N-insertions in productive TCRs, according to a later genetic analysis. Most TCR sequences were observed very rarely across donors, whereas some public TCRs were present in many individuals. Assigning TCR associations to individual alleles was difficult when HLA alleles, especially DR and DQ, strongly co-occurred. Only TCR beta chains were sequenced in this cohort, and the absence of alpha or paired-chain data limited detectable features. Correlated functional status among segregating V segments might reflect linkage disequilibrium, but an unknown experimental factor could not be ruled out. Because some donors lacked HLA typing at each locus, the association tests relied only on the typed subset. A cluster of highly shared sequence variants was judged likely to represent a technical artifact of the sequencing pipeline. The earlier analysis of about 600 of the donors excluded some 15 rarely observed V segments, including chromosome 9 orphons, because counts were too low. A later analysis found that HLA-associated TCR beta chains were more clonally expanded and had lower generation probabilities than equally common non-associated chains. In an earlier analysis of some 540 of the donors, most TCR beta V segments appeared in productive rearrangements about 90% or about 30% of the time, broadly matching IMGT annotations.

In the case of this clone: It lacks a known antigen. It has no much larger one-base neighbor in the sample; base qualities were not kept.

The TCR originated in a girl aged 2-10 years in good health and CMV-seronegative. Here the chain combines TRBV5-6 and TRBJ1-2; no confident D gene assignment can be made. Sequenced: PBMCs. The DNA is TGTGCCAGCACCCTACTACGGCGGGGCTACACCTTC. Translated, this gives CASTLLRRGYTF.